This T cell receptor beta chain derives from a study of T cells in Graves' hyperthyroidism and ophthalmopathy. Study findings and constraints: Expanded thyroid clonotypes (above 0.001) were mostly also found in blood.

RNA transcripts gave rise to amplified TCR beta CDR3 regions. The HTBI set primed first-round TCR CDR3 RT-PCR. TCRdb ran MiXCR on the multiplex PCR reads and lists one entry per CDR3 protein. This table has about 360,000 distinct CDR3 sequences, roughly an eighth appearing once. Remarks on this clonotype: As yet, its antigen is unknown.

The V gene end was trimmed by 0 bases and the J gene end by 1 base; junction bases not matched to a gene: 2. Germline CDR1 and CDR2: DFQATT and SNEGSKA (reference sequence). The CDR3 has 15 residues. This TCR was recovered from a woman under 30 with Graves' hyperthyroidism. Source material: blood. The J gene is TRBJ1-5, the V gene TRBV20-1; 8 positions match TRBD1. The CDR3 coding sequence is TGCAGTGCTAGAGAACAGGGGGGGAGCAATCAGCCCCAGCATTTT. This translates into CSAREQGGSNQPQHF.